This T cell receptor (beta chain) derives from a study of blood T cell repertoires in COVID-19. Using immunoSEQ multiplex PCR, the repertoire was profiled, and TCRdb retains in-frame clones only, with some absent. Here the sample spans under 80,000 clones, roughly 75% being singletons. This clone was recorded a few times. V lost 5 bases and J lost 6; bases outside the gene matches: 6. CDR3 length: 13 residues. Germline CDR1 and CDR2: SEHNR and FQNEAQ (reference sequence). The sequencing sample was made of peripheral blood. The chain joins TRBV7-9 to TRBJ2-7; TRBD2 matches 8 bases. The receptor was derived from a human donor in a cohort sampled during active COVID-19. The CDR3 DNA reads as TGTGCCAGCAGCCGGCGGGAGGAAATCGAGCAGTACTTC. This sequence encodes CASSRREEIEQYF.